This T cell receptor (beta chain) was captured by sequencing in a study of T cells in Graves' hyperthyroidism and ophthalmopathy. Study summary: Upon initial diagnosis and before any treatment, peripheral blood was collected. Whole-study results and caveats: Also found in blood were most expanded thyroid clonotypes above 0.001.

Trimming took off 4 bases at V and 2 bases at J, with 15 bases between the two ends. CDR3 size: 16 residues. CDR1 MNHNS and CDR2 SASEGT come from the germline V gene. Notes on this clonotype: Its antigen is still unknown.

Amplified TCR beta CDR3 regions derived from RNA transcripts. When the TCR CDR3 underwent first-round RT-PCR, the HTBI primer set was used. TCRdb passed the multiplex PCR reads through MiXCR, listing each CDR3 protein once. The sample gives hundreds of thousands of distinct CDR3 sequences, under 15% of which show up once; roughly 9.2% is in the top ten. The chain couples TRBV6-1 to TRBJ2-4; possibly TRBD2 for D (7 bases). Sequencing used blood. This clonotype was obtained from a woman aged 18 to 35 with Graves' hyperthyroidism. CDR3: CASSVSGGVSKNIQYF. In nucleotides, the CDR3 is TGTGCCAGCAGTGTATCGGGGGGCGTGTCCAAAAACATTCAGTACTTC.